This TCR beta chain was obtained from a study of post-analysis software for immune sequencing data. Study-wide findings and caveats: There were a handful of TRBV segments more frequent in patients than controls, and TRBV5-6, TRBV5-1 and TRBV20-1 were among them.

Per the germline V gene, CDR1 is ENHRY and CDR2 is SYGVKD. This CDR3 region has 16 residues. The J segment lost 2 bases and the V segment lost 6 bases, leaving 5 bases of the junction unmatched. The library was made from cDNA and included unique molecular identifiers. TCRdb re-called the PCR reads through MiXCR, storing one row per CDR3 protein. The sample contains 750,000 to 950,000 distinct CDR3 sequences, roughly 58% of which appear only once. Details on this clonotype: Its antigen is currently unknown.

Specimen: blood. The chain links TRBV10-3 to TRBJ2-5, with 14 positions matching TRBD2. This clonotype originated in a girl aged 5 to 17 with multiple sclerosis. CDR3 amino acids: CAIRGTSGGKQETQYF. In nucleotides, the CDR3 is TGTGCCATCAGGGGGACTAGCGGGGGTAAACAAGAGACCCAGTACTTC.